This T cell receptor beta chain was obtained from a study of human T cells and chemical hapten exposure (dated by TCRdb to the early 2020s). Context from the whole study: For sensitization, 2% DPC in acetone was applied to a roughly 2 cm by roughly 2 cm area of upper inner arm skin. This study followed changes in the peripheral blood TCR repertoire in vivo during primary and secondary sensitization of alopecia patients to the hapten diphenylcyclopropenone (DPC). The mostly female patient cohort included alopecia areata with under or over 50% scalp involvement, alopecia totalis and alopecia universalis. Throughout the study period of approximately 23 weeks, patients also received therapeutic DPC doses to the scalp every week. Libraries were combined into a pool for sequencing, and differences in TCR yield between samples came mainly from small differences in library volumes within the pool. Roughly 30 alopecia patients gave blood for TCR sequencing at one to four time points (pre-sensitization, 2, 6 and 24 weeks). Patch testing on the upper back used Finn chambers containing 0.01% DPC, with scoring done after 6 days according to International Contact Dermatitis Research Group standards. Blood was sampled from patients pre-sensitization (week 0) and at 2, 6 and about 24 weeks after DPC sensitization. General conclusions and limits of the study: Repeated subsampling changed both the strength of the expansion versus patch-test correlation and the threshold at which the correlation became significant. Expanded TCRs formed significantly more large CDR3 similarity clusters than pre-sensitization or healthy control sets, consistent with antigen-driven responses. All patients had alopecia, a presumed autoimmune disease, so their immune response might differ from that of healthy individuals. The number of PT1 expanded TCRs positively correlated with patch test score, significant at thresholds 8, 16 and 32 but not 4. DPC sensitization did not change the number of TCRs with a frequency above 1 in 1000, and there was no evidence of changes in global repertoire structure.

There are a few counts of this clonotype. There is no known antigen for this receptor. Per-base quality was not reported, and no clone a single base away is much larger than it. The sample's time point label, decoded: patch test 1, 2 weeks after DPC sensitization. This sample's treatment or condition label indicates: therapeutic diphenylcyclopropenone sensitization with weekly scalp DPC. At every patch-test visit, the blood draw took place before the patch test was put on. Patients were eligible if aged 18 to 70, diagnosed with alopecia and judged suitable for DPC therapy, and pregnant patients were excluded. Unfractionated whole blood was collected in Tempus Blood RNA tubes, and total RNA was extracted from that blood. The method behind the library was RACE. The sequencing machine was a NextSeq 500. During library preparation, unique molecular identifiers were attached to individual cDNA molecules so that TCRs could be counted quantitatively and reproducibly. From each blood RNA sample, both TCR alpha and TCR beta chains were sequenced. The authors' analysis ran thus. Samples had a median of about 96,000 TCRs, with a range from roughly 23,224 to 700,000. V, J and CDR3 annotation of the TCR reads was carried out using the Decombinator software suite. Every sample was subsampled to the same number of TCRs (28,000) for the PS versus PT1 abundance plots. Expanded TCRs were defined as absent before sensitization and observed at least eight times at the 2-week time point. TCRdb itself trimmed the public reads at Q25 with fastp, ran MiXCR and retained productive beta chains. Rows matching on CDR3 protein sequence are summarized as one entry with the most common DNA and genes. These V and J calls rely on TCRdb rather than the paper's analysis. This sample has around 300,000 distinct CDR3 sequences in its table, and 5.5% to 8% of those were observed once. About 8% of the sample rests with the top ten.

Reading the germline V gene gives CDR1 SGHRS and CDR2 YFSETQ. Reading from cysteine to phenylalanine, the CDR3 counts 15 amino acids. Only CDR3 DNA remains: 45 bases, in frame from the first base. The germline ends are 7 bases apart after V is trimmed by 0 bases and J by 0 bases. This sample comprised whole blood, obtained in connection with sensitization to the hapten diphenylcyclopropenone (DPC). This TCR was sampled from a woman in her late teens or twenties with alopecia areata. Some clones in this sample may be carry-over from other donors' samples. This chain is built from TRBV5-1 and TRBJ2-1; there is no confident call for the D gene. CDR3 protein: CASSLERASYNEQFF. The nucleotides read TGCGCCAGCAGCTTGGAACGGGCCTCCTACAATGAGCAGTTCTTC.